The 4 T cell receptor beta chains reported below all come from one sample, sequenced in a study of OX40 agonist ivuxolimab in advanced cancers. Profiling relied on immunoSEQ multiplex PCR, and the TCRdb table lists in-frame clones only, not all of them. In the table there are about 80,000 clones, 80% to 90% of which are singletons. The sample consisted of CD4+ or CD8+ T cells sorted from blood, taken in a trial of the OX40 agonist ivuxolimab. These receptors were obtained from an adult with an advanced solid tumor such as melanoma, head and neck, liver or kidney cancer.

The J gene is TRBJ1-1, the V gene TRBV5-8; TRBD1 aligns across 7 bases. Germline CDR1 SGHTS, CDR2 YDEGEE. CDR3 length: 13 amino acids. V trimming: 0 bases; J trimming: 11 bases; junction bases outside the gene matches: 7. Written as DNA, the CDR3 is TGTGCCAGCAGCTTGGACACAGGGGCGGCGGCTTTCTTT. This translates into CASSLDTGAAAFF.

Here the CDR3 reads CASSRENQPQHF. CDR3 DNA: TGTGCCAGCAGCCGAGAAAATCAGCCCCAGCATTTT. The rearrangement uses TRBV4-2 and TRBJ1-5; no definite D call. The germline V and J ends were trimmed by 4 bases and 4 bases, with 5 bases remaining between them. Germline CDR1 and CDR2: LGHNA and YNFKEQ. The CDR3 sequence is 12 residues long.

The chain combines TRBV10-2 with TRBJ1-5; a weak D match, TRBD1 (5 bases). Germline CDR1 reads WSHSY; CDR2 reads SAAADI. This CDR3 comprises 13 residues. The germline V and J ends were trimmed by 4 bases and 6 bases, with 10 bases remaining between them. In DNA, the CDR3 is TGCGCCAGCAGTGTGAGGAGGGGTCAGCCCCAGCATTTT. Translated: CASSVRRGQPQHF.

This clone was found once. The J gene is TRBJ1-1, the V gene TRBV19; D is undetermined. This CDR3 region has 16 residues. The V end lost 4 bases, the J end lost 3 bases, and 18 bases lay between the germline ends. In germline, CDR1 is LNHDA, CDR2 SQIVND (reference sequence). As DNA, the CDR3 is TGTGCCAGTAGTAGAACGGGCCAAAGGTCGGACACTGAAGCTTTCTTT. Translating gives CASSRTGQRSDTEAFF.